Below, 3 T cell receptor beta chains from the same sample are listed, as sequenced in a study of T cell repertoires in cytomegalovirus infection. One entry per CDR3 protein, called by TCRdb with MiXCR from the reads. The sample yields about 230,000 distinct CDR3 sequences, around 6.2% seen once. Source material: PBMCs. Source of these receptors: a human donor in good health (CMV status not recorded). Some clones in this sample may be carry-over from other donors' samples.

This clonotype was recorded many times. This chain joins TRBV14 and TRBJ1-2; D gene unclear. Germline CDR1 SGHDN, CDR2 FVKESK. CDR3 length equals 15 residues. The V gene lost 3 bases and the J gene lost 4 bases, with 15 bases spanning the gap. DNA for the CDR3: TGTGCCAGCAGCCACGAGAACTTACCGGGCTATGGCTACACCTTC. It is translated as CASSHENLPGYGYTF.

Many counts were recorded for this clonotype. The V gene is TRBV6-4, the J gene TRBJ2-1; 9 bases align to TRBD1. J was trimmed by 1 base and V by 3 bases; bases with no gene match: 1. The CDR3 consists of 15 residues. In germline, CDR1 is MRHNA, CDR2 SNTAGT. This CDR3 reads CASSETGGSYNEQFF. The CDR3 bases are TGTGCCAGCAGTGAGACAGGGGGGTCCTACAATGAGCAGTTCTTC.

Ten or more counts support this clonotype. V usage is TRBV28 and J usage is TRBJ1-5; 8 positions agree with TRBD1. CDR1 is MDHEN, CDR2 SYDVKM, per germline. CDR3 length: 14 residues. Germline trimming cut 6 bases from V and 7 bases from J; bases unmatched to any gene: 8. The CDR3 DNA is TGTGCCAGCAGACCCGACAGGGGTGGCCAGCCCCAGCATTTT. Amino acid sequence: CASRPDRGGQPQHF.